The sequence of this TCR beta chain was determined in a study of long-term antiretroviral therapy in people with HIV. In the case of this clone: The antigen is undetermined.

The assay, immunoSEQ v3.0, was run at survey level. The method was immunoSEQ multiplex PCR; TCRdb's version includes in-frame clones alone and lacks a portion of them. This table has more than 25,000 clones, roughly 90% appearing once. Specimens carried 1-10 million cryopreserved PBMC before DNA extraction. V was pared by 4 bases and J by 8 bases, with 6 bases of the junction left unmatched. CDR1 and CDR2 from the germline V gene are MDHEN and SYDVKM. The CDR3 has 15 amino acids. The study, taken as a whole, reports: For ART adherence, viral resistance and therapy changes, no data were available. Repertoires with HIV possessed tighter CDR3 length spans than those of controls.

This sample comprised unsorted PBMCs, obtained 2 years after starting antiretroviral therapy. The chain recombines TRBV28 with TRBJ1-4; 11 bases are shared with TRBD1. This TCR derives from a man aged 45 to 65 with HIV. CDR3 residues: CASSSTGTGGEKLFF. The CDR3 DNA sequence: TGTGCCAGCAGTTCGACCGGGACAGGGGGAGAAAAACTGTTTTTT.